Listed below are T cell receptor beta chains from one sample, sequenced in a study of radiotherapy plus CTLA-4 blockade in lung cancer. Generated by immunoSEQ multiplex PCR, the TCRdb table keeps only in-frame clones and is missing some. The data show approximately 52,000 clones, 79% seen once. The sample in question was peripheral blood, obtained from a patient treated with radiotherapy plus ipilimumab. Receptors were obtained from a human donor with non-small cell lung cancer who had a complete response to radiotherapy plus ipilimumab. Each CDR3 is given with its conserved first and last residue. D genes are given only for firm matches.

>14|TRBV6-6|NA|TRBJ1-6
CASSAGTRGSPLHF
>13|TRBV7-2|TRBD1|TRBJ2-1
CASSLGQGGEQFF
>15|TRBV5-1|NA|TRBJ1-6
CASSLAAGEDSPLHF
>15|TRBV4-1|NA|TRBJ1-4
CASSQVGRGGEKLFF
>16|TRBV18|TRBD2|TRBJ2-1
CASSPPIQLAGGEQFF
>14|TRBV5-1|NA|TRBJ1-1
CASSPGPSNTEAFF
>16|TRBV19|NA|TRBJ2-1
CASRQRALEGYNEQFF
>11|TRBV29-1|NA|TRBJ2-1
CSVEGVRGKFF
>14|TRBV5-6|NA|TRBJ1-1
CASSPMWAHTEAFF
>14|TRBV7-9|NA|TRBJ1-2
CASSGTPSFFGYTF
>11|TRBV25-1|NA|TRBJ2-3
CASGRGDTQYF
>13|TRBV10-3|NA|TRBJ2-5
CAIRQSLQETQYF
>12|TRBV21-1|NA|TRBJ1-1
CATQHMNTEAFF
>12|TRBV5-1|NA|TRBJ1-1
CASSLGANEAFF
>14|TRBV27|TRBD1|TRBJ2-5
CASSSVQGAETQYF
>17|TRBV5-1|TRBD1|TRBJ1-2
CASSFGTGGGRNYGYTF
>14|TRBV6-1|TRBD2|TRBJ2-3
CASSVAGGSDTQYF
>13|TRBV19|TRBD1|TRBJ1-2
CACSPGTDYGYTF
>13|TRBV5-1|NA|TRBJ1-2
CASSSMAGNGYTF
>12|TRBV6-1|TRBD1|TRBJ2-5
CATLSGGETQYF
>15|TRBV19|TRBD2|TRBJ2-1
CASNVYGRAGNEQFF
>13|TRBV6-5|NA|TRBJ1-1
CASSWQGSTEAFF
>12|TRBV7-2|NA|TRBJ2-7
CASSISPLKQYF
>16|TRBV4-1|TRBD1|TRBJ1-2
CASSQSQGAKKYGYTF
>14|TRBV18|TRBD1|TRBJ1-1
CASSYDRGNTEAFF
>12|TRBV23-1|NA|TRBJ1-2
CASSQWRKGYTF
>14|TRBV30|NA|TRBJ1-5
CAWSSLNSNQPQHF
>17|TRBV19|TRBD1|TRBJ1-2
CASSRRGQGISNYGYTF
>11|TRBV19|NA|TRBJ1-1
CASKLTHEAFF
>16|TRBV30|TRBD1|TRBJ2-6
CAWSTYRGPGANVLTF
>16|TRBV30|TRBD1|TRBJ1-6
CASTIATTGNNSPLHF
>13|TRBV25-1|NA|TRBJ2-7
CASSPVHDYEQYF
>13|TRBV29-1|NA|TRBJ1-1
CSARGQQNTEAFF
>13|TRBV7-9|NA|TRBJ1-5
CASSRQTNQPQHF
>12|TRBV19|NA|TRBJ1-2
CASSIRGDGYTF
>17|TRBV30|TRBD1|TRBJ2-3
CAWSVIWQGVDADTQYF
>14|TRBV28|NA|TRBJ1-4
CASSLHSTNEKLFF
>13|TRBV30|NA|TRBJ2-7
CAWSVDISYEQYF
>16|TRBV27|NA|TRBJ1-5
CASSIRGDHSNQPQHF
>16|TRBV6-5|TRBD1|TRBJ2-1
CASSYSGQVSYNEQFF
>14|TRBV9|NA|TRBJ1-3
CASSSGGAGNTIYF